This T cell receptor beta chain was recorded in a study of T cells in Graves' hyperthyroidism and ophthalmopathy. Study information: Peripheral blood was secured at the point of initial diagnosis, before any treatment.

The source material, RNA transcripts, was used to amplify TCR beta CDR3 regions. HTBI primers were the set used in a first-round RT-PCR of the TCR CDR3. TCRdb analysed the multiplex PCR reads with MiXCR anew, one entry per CDR3 protein. The table has roughly 56,000 distinct CDR3 sequences, around 48% seen once; the top ten hold 12%. Trimming removed 4 bases at V and 10 bases at J, with 11 bases between. The CDR3 has 12 amino acids. Germline V gene sequence: CDR1 MDHEN, CDR2 SYDVKM. This chain uses TRBV28 with TRBJ2-1; possible D gene TRBD1, 6 bases. The TCR originated in a woman between 25 and 40 years old with Graves' ophthalmopathy. Sequenced sample: blood. This CDR3 reads CASSSGVREQFF. The CDR3 nucleotides read TGTGCCAGCAGTTCAGGGGTTAGGGAGCAGTTCTTC.